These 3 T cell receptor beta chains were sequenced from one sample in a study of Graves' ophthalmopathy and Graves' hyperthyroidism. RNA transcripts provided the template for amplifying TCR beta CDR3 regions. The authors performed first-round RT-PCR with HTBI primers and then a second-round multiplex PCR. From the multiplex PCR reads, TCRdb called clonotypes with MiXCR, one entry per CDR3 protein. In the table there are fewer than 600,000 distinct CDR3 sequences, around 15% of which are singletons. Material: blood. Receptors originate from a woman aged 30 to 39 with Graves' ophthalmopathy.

The CDR3 is CASSQGVSGEQYF. In nucleotides, the CDR3 is TGTGCCAGTTCACAGGGGGTGTCGGGGGAGCAGTACTTC. The chain is built from TRBV7-3 and TRBJ2-7, with 8 positions matching TRBD1. Per germline, CDR1 SGHTA and CDR2 FQGTGA. V shed 9 bases, J shed 7 bases, and the junction held 11 bases outside the gene matches. This CDR3 region has 13 residues.

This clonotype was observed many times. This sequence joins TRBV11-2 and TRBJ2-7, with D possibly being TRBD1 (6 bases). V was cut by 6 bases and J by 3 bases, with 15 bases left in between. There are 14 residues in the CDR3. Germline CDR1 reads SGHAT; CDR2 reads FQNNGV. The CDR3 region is CASRHSGHGYEQYF. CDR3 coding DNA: TGTGCCAGCAGGCACTCGGGACATGGCTACGAGCAGTACTTC.

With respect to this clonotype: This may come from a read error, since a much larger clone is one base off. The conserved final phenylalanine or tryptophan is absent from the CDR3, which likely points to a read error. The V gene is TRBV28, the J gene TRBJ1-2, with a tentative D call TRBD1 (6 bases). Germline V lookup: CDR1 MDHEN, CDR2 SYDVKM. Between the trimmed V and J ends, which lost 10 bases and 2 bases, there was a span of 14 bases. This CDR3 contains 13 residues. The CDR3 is CATGQGLNYGYTY. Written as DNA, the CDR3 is TGTGCCACGGGTCAGGGGCTCAACTATGGCTACACCTAC.